The T cell receptor (beta chain) described here comes from a study of cytomegalovirus exposure and HLA in healthy donors. Regarding the study as a whole: Researchers catalogued under 200 TCR beta chains as cytomegalovirus-associated. There were some public TCRs occurring in many donors, but most TCR sequences were rare. Later on, an analysis showed TCR association rates differing by HLA locus, with DRB1 the most and HLA-C the fewest.

With V trimmed by 5 bases and J by 7 bases, 4 bases remained unmatched. This CDR3 comprises 12 residues. Germline CDR1 reads SGHTA; CDR2 reads FQGNSA. As regards this clone: Its antigen is not identified.

The PCR was carried out with 60 Vbeta primers and 13 Jbeta primers. Clones were sequenced by immunoSEQ multiplex PCR, and TCRdb holds only the in-frame ones, with some missing. The profile covers tens of thousands of clones, with more than 60% appearing a single time and around 3% taken by the ten largest. The J gene is TRBJ1-2, the V gene TRBV7-2; 7 bases map to TRBD1. The sequence was obtained from a man aged 25 to 45 in good health and CMV-seronegative. Sequencing was carried out using PBMCs. The CDR3 loop is CASSPGGFGYTF. Here the CDR3 DNA reads TGTGCCAGCAGCCCAGGGGGTTTTGGCTACACCTTC. The full variable domain, rest sourced from reference TRBV7-2 and TRBJ1-2, is GAGVSQSPSNKVTEKGKDVELRCDPISGHTALYWYRQSLGQGLEFLIYFQGNSAPDKSGLPSDRFSAERTGGSVSTLTIQRTQQEDSAVYLCASSPGGFGYTFGSGTRLTVV.